These 20 T cell receptor beta chains share one sample of origin, sequenced in a study of neoadjuvant anti-PD-1 for oral cavity cancer. The method was immunoSEQ multiplex PCR; TCRdb's version includes in-frame clones alone and lacks a portion of them. This table has over 5,500 clones, just over 75% appearing once. The specimen comprised PBMCs, sampled before nivolumab (anti-PD-1) treatment. These receptors were collected from a person between 35 and 79 years old with oral cavity squamous cell carcinoma.

The chain uses TRBV5-6 and TRBJ2-5; weak D call: TRBD1 (6 bases). CDR1 SGHDT and CDR2 YYEEEE come from the germline V gene. V lost 4 bases, J lost 1 base, and 14 bases lay in between. The CDR3 covers 15 residues. CDR3 nucleotides: TGTGCCAGCAGCCGACAGGCGATGGCCCAAGAGACCCAGTACTTC. It translates to CASSRQAMAQETQYF. The complete variable domain, with remaining parts taken from reference TRBV5-6 and TRBJ2-5, reads DAGVTQSPTHLIKTRGQQVTLRCSPKSGHDTVSWYQQALGQGPQFIFQYYEEEERQRGNFPDRFSGHQFPNYSSELNVNALLLGDSALYLCASSRQAMAQETQYFGPGTRLLVL.

CDR3 in amino acids: CASSLVTGHSGNTIYF. CDR3 DNA sequence: TGTGCCAGCAGCTTAGTTACCGGCCACTCTGGAAACACCATATATTTT. J is TRBJ1-3 and V is TRBV7-6, with D unclear. Trimming took off 1 base at V and 0 bases at J, with 10 bases between the two ends. CDR1 is SGHVS, CDR2 FNYEAQ, per germline. The CDR3 runs 16 residues.

The chain uses TRBV2 and TRBJ2-3, with D possibly being TRBD2 (7 bases). The CDR3 has 14 residues. V was shortened by 6 bases and J by 1 base, with 11 bases between the two germline ends. Germline loops: CDR1 SNHLY, CDR2 FYNNEI. The CDR3: CASRRGAGTDTQYF. The DNA of the CDR3 is TGTGCCAGCAGACGGGGGGCGGGCACAGATACGCAGTATTTT.

The chain recombines TRBV28 with TRBJ1-1; D is possibly TRBD1 (5 bases). CDR1 MDHEN and CDR2 SYDVKM come from the germline V gene. V was trimmed by 7 bases and J by 11 bases, leaving 20 bases between them. The CDR3 length is 13 residues. For the CDR3, the DNA is TGTGCCAGCAAAGGCGGGGCCGGCCGGGACGCTTTCTTT. This gives the protein CASKGGAGRDAFF.

The CDR3 reads CSADSFGYTF. The CDR3, as DNA: TGCAGCGCGGACAGTTTTGGCTACACCTTC. The V gene is TRBV29-1, the J gene TRBJ1-2; tentative D call: TRBD1 (6 bases). Germline V gives CDR1 SQVTM, CDR2 ANQGSEA. Deletions cut 7 bases from V and 7 bases from J, with 10 bases between. The CDR3 has 10 amino acids.

The chain uses TRBV28 and TRBJ1-2; tentative D call: TRBD1 (6 bases). V was clipped by 5 bases and J by 2 bases, with 18 bases between them. Germline V gives CDR1 MDHEN, CDR2 SYDVKM. This CDR3 is 16 amino acids long. CDR3 residues: CASSHDRSRTNYGYTF. The CDR3 DNA reads as TGTGCCAGCAGTCACGACAGGTCCCGAACAAACTATGGCTACACCTTC.

The chain has TRBV10-2 and TRBJ2-7; possible D gene TRBD1, 5 bases. There are 12 residues in the CDR3. The germline gives CDR1 WSHSY, CDR2 SAAADI. Trimming left V 3 bases short and J 3 bases short, with 6 bases between. CDR3 in amino acids: CASSEGHYEQYF. The CDR3 region has the DNA TGCGCCAGCAGTGAAGGACACTACGAGCAGTACTTC.

The table lists this clone with a count of one. CDR3 bases: TGCGCCAGCAGTGACTCTTCGTCCGGGGCCAAAGCAGATACGCAGTATTTT. Protein product: CASSDSSSGAKADTQYF. This chain connects TRBV10-1 to TRBJ2-3; D tentatively reads TRBD1 or TRBD2 (5 bases each). In germline, CDR1 is WNHNN, CDR2 SYGVQD (reference sequence). The CDR3 has 17 amino acids. The V end was cut by 3 bases, the J end by 4 bases, with 20 bases between.

The gene calls are TRBV9 and TRBJ2-7; tentative D call: TRBD1 (6 bases). Between the trimmed V and J ends, which lost 0 bases and 4 bases, there was a span of 11 bases. This CDR3 spans 14 amino acids. From germline, CDR1 is SGDLS and CDR2 YYNGEE. In DNA form, the CDR3 reads TGTGCCAGCAGCGTAGAACAGGGCGGGTACGAGCAGTACTTC. Translating it yields CASSVEQGGYEQYF.

The gene calls are TRBV7-9 and TRBJ1-4; maybe TRBD1 (5 bases). V was clipped by 5 bases and J by 0 bases, with 7 bases between them. Germline V gives CDR1 SEHNR, CDR2 FQNEAQ (reference sequence). This CDR3 spans 14 amino acids. The CDR3 region is CASSPGTTNEKLFF. The CDR3 region has the DNA TGTGCCAGCAGCCCAGGGACAACTAATGAAAAACTGTTTTTT.

This clone was seen only once. This sequence joins TRBV4-1 and TRBJ1-3; TRBD1 is a possible D gene (5 bases). Trimming took off 5 bases at V and 4 bases at J, with 33 bases between the two ends. Germline CDR1 MGHRA, CDR2 YSYEKL. The CDR3 has 21 amino acids. The CDR3 sequence is CASSWRPWRGTDVPGGNTIYF. The CDR3 coding sequence is TGCGCCAGCAGCTGGAGGCCTTGGCGAGGGACGGATGTCCCCGGCGGAAACACCATATATTTT.

This chain connects TRBV5-1 to TRBJ1-1; D not resolved. The CDR3 loop spans 14 amino acids. The ends were cut back, 0 bases at V and 7 bases at J, with 13 bases in the middle. The germline CDR1 and CDR2 sequences are SGHRS and YFSETQ. In DNA, the CDR3 is TGCGCCAGCAGCTTGGGGAATATTGGCAGTGAAGCTTTCTTT. Protein sequence: CASSLGNIGSEAFF.

V and J are TRBV9 and TRBJ1-5; TRBD1 matches 8 bases. The CDR3 spans 15 residues. V gave up 4 bases and J gave up 3 bases; unmatched junction bases: 6. The germline gives CDR1 SGDLS, CDR2 YYNGEE. As DNA, the CDR3 is TGTGCCAGCAGCCCTGGACAGGGTCTCAATCAGCCCCAGCATTTT. Translating it yields CASSPGQGLNQPQHF.

The chain recombines TRBV2 with TRBJ2-3; the match to TRBD2 covers 14 bases. The V and J ends lost 2 bases and 0 bases, in that order; junction bases with no gene match: 13. The V gene's germline CDR1 is SNHLY and CDR2 FYNNEI. The CDR3 has 21 amino acids. The CDR3 DNA follows: TGTGCCAGCAGTGAATTACGGACTAGCGGGGGGAAACAAACCAGCACAGATACGCAGTATTTT. It codes for CASSELRTSGGKQTSTDTQYF.

The rearrangement links TRBV4-3 to TRBJ2-1, with 10 bases that match TRBD2. Germline V gene lookup returns CDR1 LGHNA and CDR2 YSLEER. Losses at the gene ends were 4 bases for V and 4 bases for J; bases not matched to a gene: 4. The CDR3 has 15 amino acids. The CDR3 is CASSRLAGEYNEQFF. CDR3 DNA: TGCGCCAGCAGCCGCCTAGCGGGGGAGTACAATGAGCAGTTCTTC.

This chain links TRBV13 with TRBJ1-1; TRBD1 is a possible D gene (5 bases). The length of the CDR3 is 15 residues. The V end lost 2 bases, the J end lost 0 bases, and 10 bases lay between the germline ends. Germline assignment: CDR1 PRHDT and CDR2 FYEKMQ (reference sequence). The CDR3 coding sequence is TGTGCCAGCAGCTTATTACGGGGGATGAACACTGAAGCTTTCTTT. Translation gives CASSLLRGMNTEAFF.

A few counts support this clone. The chain employs TRBV19 and TRBJ2-7, with 9 bases matching TRBD2. V was clipped by 5 bases and J by 5 bases; unmatched bases: 7. This CDR3 spans 14 amino acids. The germline V gene has CDR1 LNHDA and CDR2 SQIVND (reference sequence). As DNA, the CDR3 is TGTGCCAGTAGTGCCAGCGGGGGGCGGAACGAGCAGTACTTC. Translation: CASSASGGRNEQYF.

J is TRBJ1-1 and V is TRBV6-5; D gene ambiguous. Germline CDR1 and CDR2: MNHEY and SVGAGI. This CDR3 has 15 amino acids. The V end lost 6 bases, the J end lost 0 bases, and 14 bases lay between the germline ends. The CDR3 protein is CASSRGRNMNTEAFF. The DNA for the CDR3 is TGTGCCAGCAGCCGAGGACGGAATATGAACACTGAAGCTTTCTTT.

The rearrangement joins TRBV7-6 to TRBJ2-7; 9 bases align to TRBD2. The V gene end was trimmed by 3 bases and the J gene end by 7 bases; junction bases not matched to a gene: 4. CDR1 SGHVS and CDR2 FNYEAQ come from the germline V gene. This CDR3 comprises 13 residues. CDR3 DNA sequence: TGTGCCAGCAGCTTGTCCGCGGGGGGGGAGCAGTACTTC. This codes for CASSLSAGGEQYF.

The chain employs TRBV19 and TRBJ1-6, with D possibly being TRBD1 (5 bases). The V end lost 6 bases, the J end lost 0 bases, and 15 bases lay between the germline ends. The CDR3 sequence is 17 residues long. Germline CDR1 is LNHDA and CDR2 is SQIVND (reference sequence). Here the CDR3 reads CASRIIQGSSYNSPLHF. CDR3 in DNA: TGTGCCAGTAGAATAATCCAGGGAAGCTCCTATAATTCACCCCTCCACTTT. The variable domain in full, with the rest retrieved from reference TRBV19 and TRBJ1-6, is DGGITQSPKYLFRKEGQNVTLSCEQNLNHDAMYWYRQDPGQGLRLIYYSQIVNDFQKGDIAEGYSVSREKKESFPLTVTSAQKNPTAFYLCASRIIQGSSYNSPLHFGNGTRLTVT.